This TCR beta chain was sequenced during a study of T cells in Graves' hyperthyroidism and ophthalmopathy. Study details: Peripheral blood was secured at the point of initial diagnosis, before any treatment. General study findings and limits: Most expanded thyroid clonotypes above 0.001 also appeared in blood.

Across 18 months, stable Graves' hyperthyroidism was marked by no progression to ophthalmopathy. Researchers amplified the TCR beta CDR3 regions from RNA transcripts. When the TCR CDR3 underwent first-round RT-PCR, the HTBI primer set was used. TCRdb used MiXCR to reprocess the multiplex PCR reads, holding one entry per CDR3 protein. The sample yields about 400,000 distinct CDR3 sequences, approximately 15% seen once. This clonotype showed up many times. Its antigen is unknown. V trimming: 4 bases; J trimming: 8 bases; junction bases outside the gene matches: 2. Per the germline V gene, CDR1 is SGDLS and CDR2 is YYNGEE. The CDR3 has 14 amino acids.

The material sequenced was blood. The TCR was taken from a woman aged 25-40 years with Graves' hyperthyroidism. The rearrangement joins TRBV9 to TRBJ2-1, with 14 bases identical to TRBD2. The DNA for the CDR3 is TGTGCCAGCAGCCCGGGACTAGCGGGAGATGAGCAGTTCTTC. Translation: CASSPGLAGDEQFF.